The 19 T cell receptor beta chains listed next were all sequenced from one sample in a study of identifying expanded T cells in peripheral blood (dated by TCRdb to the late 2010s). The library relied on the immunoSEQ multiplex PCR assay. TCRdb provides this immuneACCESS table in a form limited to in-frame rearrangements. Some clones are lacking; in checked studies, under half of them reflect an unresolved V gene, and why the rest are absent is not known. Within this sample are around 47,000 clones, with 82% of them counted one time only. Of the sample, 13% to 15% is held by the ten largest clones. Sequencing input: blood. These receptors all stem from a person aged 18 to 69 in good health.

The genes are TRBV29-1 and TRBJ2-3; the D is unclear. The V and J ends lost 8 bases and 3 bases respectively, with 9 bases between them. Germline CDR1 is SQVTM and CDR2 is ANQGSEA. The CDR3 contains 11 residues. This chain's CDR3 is CSHRLTDTQYF. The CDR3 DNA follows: TGCAGCCACCGTTTGACAGATACGCAGTATTTT.

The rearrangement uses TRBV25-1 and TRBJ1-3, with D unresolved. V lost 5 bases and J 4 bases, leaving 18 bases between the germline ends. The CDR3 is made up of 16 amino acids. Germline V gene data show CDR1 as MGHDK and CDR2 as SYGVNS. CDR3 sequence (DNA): TGTGCCAGCAGTAGATACCCGGACCCCACGGGAAACACCATATATTTT. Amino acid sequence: CASSRYPDPTGNTIYF.

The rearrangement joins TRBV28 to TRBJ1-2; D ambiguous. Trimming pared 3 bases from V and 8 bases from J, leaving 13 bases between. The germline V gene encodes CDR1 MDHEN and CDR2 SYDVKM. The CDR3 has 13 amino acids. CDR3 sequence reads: CASSLERVGGYTF. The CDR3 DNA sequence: TGTGCCAGCAGTTTGGAGAGGGTCGGGGGCTACACCTTC.

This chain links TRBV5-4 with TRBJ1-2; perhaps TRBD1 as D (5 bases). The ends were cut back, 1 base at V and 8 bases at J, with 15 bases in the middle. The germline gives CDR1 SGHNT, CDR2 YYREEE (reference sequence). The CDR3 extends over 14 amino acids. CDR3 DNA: TGTGCCAGCAGCTTGAACTCCAGGGCGGACGGCTACACCTTC. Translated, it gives CASSLNSRADGYTF.

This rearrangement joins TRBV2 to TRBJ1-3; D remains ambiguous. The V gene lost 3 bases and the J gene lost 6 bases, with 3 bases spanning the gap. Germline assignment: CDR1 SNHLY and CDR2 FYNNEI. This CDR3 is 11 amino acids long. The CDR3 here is CASSDPNTIYF. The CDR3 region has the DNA TGTGCCAGCAGTGACCCAAACACCATATATTTT.

The CDR3 DNA reads as TGTGCCAGCAGCTTATCCCCAGGGGGCGAGTATGGCTACACCTTC. It encodes CASSLSPGGEYGYTF. The chain is built from TRBV9 and TRBJ1-2, with 8 bases lining up with TRBD1. The germline CDR1 and CDR2 sequences are SGDLS and YYNGEE. The V gene end was trimmed by 4 bases and the J gene end by 5 bases; junction bases not matched to a gene: 10. The CDR3 has 15 amino acids.

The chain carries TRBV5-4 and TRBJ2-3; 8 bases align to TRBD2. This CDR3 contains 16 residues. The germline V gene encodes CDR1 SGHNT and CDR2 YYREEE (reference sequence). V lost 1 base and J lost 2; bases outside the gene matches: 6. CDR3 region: CASSLRRGGVTDTQYF. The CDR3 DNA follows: TGTGCCAGCAGCTTGCGTCGGGGGGGCGTCACAGATACGCAGTATTTT. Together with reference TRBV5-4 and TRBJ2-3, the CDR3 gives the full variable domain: ETGVTQSPTHLIKTRGQQVTLRCSSQSGHNTVSWYQQALGQGPQFIFQYYREEENGRGNFPPRFSGLQFPNYSSELNVNALELDDSALYLCASSLRRGGVTDTQYFGPGTRLTVL.

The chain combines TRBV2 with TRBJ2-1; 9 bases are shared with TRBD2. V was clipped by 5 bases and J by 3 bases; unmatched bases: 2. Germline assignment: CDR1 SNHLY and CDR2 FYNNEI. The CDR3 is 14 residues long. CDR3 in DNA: TGTGCCAGCAGTTTTAGCGGGAGCTACAATGAGCAGTTCTTC. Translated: CASSFSGSYNEQFF.

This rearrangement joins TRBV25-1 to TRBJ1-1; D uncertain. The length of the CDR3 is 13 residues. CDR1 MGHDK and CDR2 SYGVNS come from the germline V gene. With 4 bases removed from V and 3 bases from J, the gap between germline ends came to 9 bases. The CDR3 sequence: CASSGFEDTEAFF. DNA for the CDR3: TGTGCCAGCAGTGGATTCGAGGACACTGAAGCTTTCTTT.

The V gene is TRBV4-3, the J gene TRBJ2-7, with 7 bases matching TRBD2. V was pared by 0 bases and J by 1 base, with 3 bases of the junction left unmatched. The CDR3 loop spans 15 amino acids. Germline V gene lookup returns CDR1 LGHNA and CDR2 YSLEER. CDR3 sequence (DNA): TGCGCCAGCAGCCAAGATGGAGCGGGATCCTACGAGCAGTACTTC. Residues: CASSQDGAGSYEQYF.

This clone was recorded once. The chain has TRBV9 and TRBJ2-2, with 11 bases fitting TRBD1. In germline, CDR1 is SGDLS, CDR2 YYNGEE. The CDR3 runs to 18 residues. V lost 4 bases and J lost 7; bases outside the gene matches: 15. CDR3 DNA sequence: TGTGCCAGCAGCCGAACTCCCTCCCGGACAGGGGGCAGCGGGGAGCTGTTTTTT. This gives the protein CASSRTPSRTGGSGELFF.

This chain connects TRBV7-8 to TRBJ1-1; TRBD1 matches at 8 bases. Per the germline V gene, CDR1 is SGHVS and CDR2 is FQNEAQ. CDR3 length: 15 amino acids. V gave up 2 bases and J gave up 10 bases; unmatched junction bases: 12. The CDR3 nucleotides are TGTGCCAGCAGCTTACTGACAGGGGCCCCCTCGGTAGCTTTCTTT. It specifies CASSLLTGAPSVAFF.

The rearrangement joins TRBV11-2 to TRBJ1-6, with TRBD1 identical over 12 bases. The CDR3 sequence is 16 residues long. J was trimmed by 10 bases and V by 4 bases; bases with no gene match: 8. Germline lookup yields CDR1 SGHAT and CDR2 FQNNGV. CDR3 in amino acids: CASSSSGTGGKSPLHF. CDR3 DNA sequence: TGTGCCAGCAGCTCCTCCGGGACAGGGGGCAAGTCACCCCTCCACTTT.

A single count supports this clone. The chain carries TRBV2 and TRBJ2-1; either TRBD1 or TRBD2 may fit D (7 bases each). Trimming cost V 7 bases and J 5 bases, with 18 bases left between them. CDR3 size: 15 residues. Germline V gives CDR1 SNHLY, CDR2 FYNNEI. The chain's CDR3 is CASNTPGGGDNEQFF. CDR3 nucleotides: TGTGCCAGCAATACCCCAGGGGGAGGGGACAATGAGCAGTTCTTC.

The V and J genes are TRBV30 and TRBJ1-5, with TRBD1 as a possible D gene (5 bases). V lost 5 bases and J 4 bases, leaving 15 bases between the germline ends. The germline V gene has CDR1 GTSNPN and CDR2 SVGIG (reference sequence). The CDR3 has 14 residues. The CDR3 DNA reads TGTGCCTGGGGGGGGACCACGAGGAATCAGCCCCAGCATTTT. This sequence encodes CAWGGTTRNQPQHF.

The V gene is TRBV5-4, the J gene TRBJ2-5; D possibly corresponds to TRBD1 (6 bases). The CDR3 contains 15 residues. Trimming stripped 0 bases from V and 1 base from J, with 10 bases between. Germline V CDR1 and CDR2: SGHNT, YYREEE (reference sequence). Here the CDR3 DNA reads TGTGCCAGCAGCTTGGCAGGGGTTGTCCAAGAGACCCAGTACTTC. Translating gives CASSLAGVVQETQYF.

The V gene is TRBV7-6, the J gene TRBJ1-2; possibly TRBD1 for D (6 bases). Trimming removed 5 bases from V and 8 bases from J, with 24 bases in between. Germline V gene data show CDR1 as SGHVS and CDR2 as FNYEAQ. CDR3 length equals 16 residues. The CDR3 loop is CASSMRIQGGYEGYTF. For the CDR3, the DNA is TGTGCCAGCAGCATGCGGATACAGGGAGGTTATGAAGGCTACACCTTC. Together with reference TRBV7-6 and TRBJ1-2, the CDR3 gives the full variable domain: GAGVSQSPRYKVTKRGQDVALRCDPISGHVSLYWYRQALGQGPEFLTYFNYEAQQDKSGLPNDRFSAERPEGSISTLTIQRTEQRDSAMYRCASSMRIQGGYEGYTFGSGTRLTVV.

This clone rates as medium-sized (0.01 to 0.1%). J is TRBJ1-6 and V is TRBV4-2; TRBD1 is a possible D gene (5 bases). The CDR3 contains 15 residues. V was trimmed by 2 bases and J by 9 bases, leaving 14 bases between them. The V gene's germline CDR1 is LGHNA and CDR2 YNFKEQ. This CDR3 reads CASSQRREGTSPLHF. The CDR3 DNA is TGTGCCAGCAGCCAACGAAGGGAAGGGACTTCACCCCTCCACTTT.

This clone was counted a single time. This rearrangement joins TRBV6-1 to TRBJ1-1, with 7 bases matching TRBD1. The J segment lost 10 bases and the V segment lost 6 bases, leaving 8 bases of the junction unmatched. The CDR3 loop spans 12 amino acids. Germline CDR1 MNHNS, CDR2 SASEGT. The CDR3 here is CASSATGARAFF. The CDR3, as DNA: TGTGCCAGCAGCGCCACAGGGGCGCGAGCTTTCTTT.